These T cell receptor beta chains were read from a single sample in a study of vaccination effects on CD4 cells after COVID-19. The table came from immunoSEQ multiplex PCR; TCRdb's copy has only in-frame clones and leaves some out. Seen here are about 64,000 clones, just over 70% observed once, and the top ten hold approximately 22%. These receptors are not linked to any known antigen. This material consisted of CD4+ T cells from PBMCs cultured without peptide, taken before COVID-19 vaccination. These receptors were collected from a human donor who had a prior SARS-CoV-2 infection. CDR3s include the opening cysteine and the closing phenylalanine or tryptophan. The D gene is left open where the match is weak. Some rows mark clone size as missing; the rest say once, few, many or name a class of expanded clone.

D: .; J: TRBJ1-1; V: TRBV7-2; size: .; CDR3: CASLETPWDTEAFF; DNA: TGTGCCAGCTTGGAGACACCTTGGGACACTGAAGCTTTCTTT
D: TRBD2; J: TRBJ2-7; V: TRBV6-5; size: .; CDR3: CASSRTSSEQYF; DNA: TGTGCCAGCAGTAGGACTAGCAGCGAGCAGTACTTC
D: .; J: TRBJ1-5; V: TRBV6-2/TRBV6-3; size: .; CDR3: CASSSQGRSNQPQHF; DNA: TGTGCCAGCAGTTCCCAGGGACGGAGCAATCAGCCCCAGCATTTT
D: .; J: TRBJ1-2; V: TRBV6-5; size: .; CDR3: CASTWGRVLIDGYTF; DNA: TGTGCCAGCACGTGGGGGAGGGTTTTAATAGATGGCTACACCTTC
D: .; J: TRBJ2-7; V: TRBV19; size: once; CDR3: CASSMGVAGPGEQYF; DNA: TGTGCCAGTAGTATGGGGGTGGCAGGGCCGGGCGAGCAGTACTTC
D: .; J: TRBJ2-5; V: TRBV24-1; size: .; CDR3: CATSGPGTETQYF; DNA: TGTGCCACCAGTGGCCCAGGGACAGAGACCCAGTACTTC
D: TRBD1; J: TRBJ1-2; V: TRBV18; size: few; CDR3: CASSLTGTAGYTF; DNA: TGTGCCAGCTCACTGACAGGGACGGCTGGCTACACCTTC
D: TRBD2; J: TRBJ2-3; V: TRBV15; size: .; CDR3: CATSRVSGRYRTDTQYF; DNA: TGTGCCACCAGCAGAGTAAGCGGGAGGTACCGCACAGATACGCAGTATTTT
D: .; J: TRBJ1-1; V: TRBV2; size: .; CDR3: CASRQERNTEAFF; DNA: TGTGCCAGCAGGCAGGAGAGGAACACTGAAGCTTTCTTT
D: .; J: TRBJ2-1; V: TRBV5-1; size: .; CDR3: CASSLSDNEQFF; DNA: TGCGCCAGCAGCTTGTCCGACAATGAGCAGTTCTTC
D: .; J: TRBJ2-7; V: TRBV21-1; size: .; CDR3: CASSKGPPSDEQYF; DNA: TGTGCCAGCAGCAAAGGCCCCCCTTCGGACGAGCAGTACTTC
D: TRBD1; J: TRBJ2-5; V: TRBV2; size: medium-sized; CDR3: CASRENRGVSQYF; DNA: TGTGCCAGCAGGGAGAACAGGGGTGTCAGCCAGTACTTC
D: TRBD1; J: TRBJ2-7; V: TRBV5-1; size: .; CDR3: CASSHSRTGSGYEQYF; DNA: TGCGCCAGCAGTCATTCTCGGACAGGGTCGGGCTACGAGCAGTACTTC
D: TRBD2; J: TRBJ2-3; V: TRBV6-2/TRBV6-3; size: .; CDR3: CASSHRTSGIVDTQYF; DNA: TGTGCCAGCAGCCATAGGACTAGCGGGATTGTAGATACGCAGTATTTT
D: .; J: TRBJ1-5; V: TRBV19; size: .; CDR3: CASNGRNNQPQHF; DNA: TGTGCCAGTAACGGCAGGAATAATCAGCCCCAGCATTTT
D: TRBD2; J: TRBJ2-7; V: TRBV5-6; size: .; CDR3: CASSPGLAGGTSYEQYF; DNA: TGTGCCAGCAGCCCCGGACTAGCGGGAGGGACCTCCTACGAGCAGTACTTC
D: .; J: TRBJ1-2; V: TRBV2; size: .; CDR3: CASNEPGTYGYTF; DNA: TGTGCCAGCAATGAACCAGGCACTTATGGCTACACCTTC
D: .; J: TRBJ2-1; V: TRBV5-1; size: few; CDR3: CASSLEWGEQFF; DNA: TGCGCCAGCAGCTTGGAGTGGGGAGAGCAGTTCTTC
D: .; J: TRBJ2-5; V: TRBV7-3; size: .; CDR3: CASSSRGGETQYF; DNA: TGTGCCAGCAGCTCCCGAGGCGGGGAGACCCAGTACTTC
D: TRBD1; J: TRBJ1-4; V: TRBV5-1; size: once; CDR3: CASTPGQGFMTNEKLFF; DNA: TGCGCCAGCACCCCGGGACAGGGTTTTATGACTAATGAAAAACTGTTTTTT
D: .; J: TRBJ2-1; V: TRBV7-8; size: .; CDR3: CASSPRGGIEGEQFF; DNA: TGTGCCAGCAGCCCCCGTGGGGGTATCGAGGGTGAGCAGTTCTTC
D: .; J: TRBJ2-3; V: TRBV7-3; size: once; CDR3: CASSPGTSTDTQYF; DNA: TGTGCCAGCAGCCCGGGGACTAGCACAGATACGCAGTATTTT
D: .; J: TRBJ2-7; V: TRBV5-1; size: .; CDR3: CASSLDDGSYEQYF; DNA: TGCGCCAGCAGCCTGGACGACGGGAGTTACGAGCAGTACTTC
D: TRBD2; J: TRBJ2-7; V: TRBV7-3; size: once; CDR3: CASSLNAGGEQYF; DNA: TGTGCCAGCAGCTTAAATGCGGGGGGGGAACAGTACTTC
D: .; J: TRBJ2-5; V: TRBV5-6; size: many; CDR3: CASSDRETQYF; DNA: TGTGCCAGCAGTGATCGGGAGACCCAGTACTTC
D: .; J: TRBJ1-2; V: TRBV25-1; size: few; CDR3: CASSESLAGANGYTF; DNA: TGTGCCAGCAGTGAATCTTTAGCAGGGGCTAATGGCTACACCTTC
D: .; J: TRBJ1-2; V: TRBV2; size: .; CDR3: CASRGDSYGYTF; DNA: TGTGCCAGCAGGGGTGACAGCTATGGCTACACCTTC
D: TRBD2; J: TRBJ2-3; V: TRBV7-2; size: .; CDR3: CASSLGGLAGLLVTDTQYF; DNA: TGTGCCAGCAGCTTAGGGGGACTAGCGGGGCTCTTGGTCACAGATACGCAGTATTTT
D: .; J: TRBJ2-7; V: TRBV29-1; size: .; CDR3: CSVGHREAEQYF; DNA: TGCAGCGTTGGGCACAGGGAGGCCGAGCAGTACTTC
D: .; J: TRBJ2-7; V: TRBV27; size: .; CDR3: CASWATPYEQYF; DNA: TGTGCCAGCTGGGCTACTCCCTACGAGCAGTACTTC
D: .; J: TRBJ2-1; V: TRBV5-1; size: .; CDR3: CASSLAVAGEQFF; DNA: TGCGCCAGCAGCTTGGCAGTGGCTGGTGAGCAGTTCTTC
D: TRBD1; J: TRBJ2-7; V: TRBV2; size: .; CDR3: CASSEGPQTGSYEQYF; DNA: TGTGCCAGCAGTGAGGGACCCCAGACAGGGAGCTACGAGCAGTACTTC
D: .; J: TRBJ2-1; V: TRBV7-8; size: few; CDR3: CASSVDRTNEQFF; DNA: TGTGCCAGCAGCGTTGATAGAACCAATGAGCAGTTCTTC
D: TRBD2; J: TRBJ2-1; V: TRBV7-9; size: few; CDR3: CASSLAERGWSNEQFF; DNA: TGTGCCAGCAGCTTAGCGGAGCGGGGCTGGAGCAATGAGCAGTTCTTC
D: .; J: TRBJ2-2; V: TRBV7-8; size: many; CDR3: CASSLSSSRYTGELFF; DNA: TGTGCCAGCAGCCTCTCTAGTTCTAGGTACACCGGGGAGCTGTTTTTT
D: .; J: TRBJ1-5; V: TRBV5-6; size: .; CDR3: CASSLREDQPQHF; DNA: TGTGCCAGCAGCTTGAGGGAGGATCAGCCCCAGCATTTT
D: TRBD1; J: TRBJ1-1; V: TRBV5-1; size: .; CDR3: CASSPGTGEEAFF; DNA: TGCGCCAGCAGCCCCGGGACAGGGGAAGAAGCTTTCTTT
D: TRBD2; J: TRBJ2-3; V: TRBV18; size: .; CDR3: CASSRGTSVSTDTQYF; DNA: TGTGCCAGCTCGCGCGGGACTAGCGTTTCCACAGATACGCAGTATTTT
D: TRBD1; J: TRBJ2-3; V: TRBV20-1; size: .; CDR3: CSASPLGQGKADTQYF; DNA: TGCAGTGCTAGTCCCCTGGGACAGGGTAAGGCAGATACGCAGTATTTT
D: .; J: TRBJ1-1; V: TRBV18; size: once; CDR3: CASSPNEAGMNTEAFF; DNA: TGTGCCAGCTCACCAAACGAGGCGGGGATGAACACTGAAGCTTTCTTT
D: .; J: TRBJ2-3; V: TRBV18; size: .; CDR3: CASSPQGIADTQYF; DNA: TGTGCCAGCTCACCCCAGGGCATTGCCGATACGCAGTATTTT
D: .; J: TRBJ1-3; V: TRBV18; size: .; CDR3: CASSPQAAGKNTIYF; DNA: TGTGCCAGCTCCCCCCAGGCCGCAGGGAAGAACACCATATATTTT
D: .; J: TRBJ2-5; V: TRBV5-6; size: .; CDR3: CASRKEPAGAETQYF; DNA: TGTGCCAGCAGAAAAGAGCCGGCAGGGGCGGAGACCCAGTACTTC
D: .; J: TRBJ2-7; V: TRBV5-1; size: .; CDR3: CASNRDNAYEQYF; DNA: TGCGCCAGCAACCGGGACAATGCCTACGAGCAGTACTTC
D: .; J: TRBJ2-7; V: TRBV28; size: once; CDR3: CASSLNPSYEQYF; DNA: TGTGCCAGCAGTTTAAACCCCTCCTACGAGCAGTACTTC
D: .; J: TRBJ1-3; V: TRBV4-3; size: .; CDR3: CASSLGRWPGNTIYF; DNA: TGCGCCAGCAGCCTGGGGAGGTGGCCTGGAAACACCATATATTTT
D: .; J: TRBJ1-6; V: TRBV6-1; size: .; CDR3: CASSELGLISPLHF; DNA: TGTGCCAGCAGTGAGCTGGGTTTAATCTCACCCCTCCACTTT
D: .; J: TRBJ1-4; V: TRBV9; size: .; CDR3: CASSHDPTGNEKLFF; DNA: TGTGCCAGCAGTCACGATCCTACGGGTAATGAAAAACTGTTTTTT
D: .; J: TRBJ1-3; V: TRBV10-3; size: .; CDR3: CAISEFGQPSSGNTIYF; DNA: TGTGCCATCAGTGAGTTTGGACAGCCCAGCTCTGGAAACACCATATATTTT
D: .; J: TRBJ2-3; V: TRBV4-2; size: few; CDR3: CASSQEWVGVDTQYF; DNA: TGTGCCAGCAGCCAAGAATGGGTGGGCGTAGATACGCAGTATTTT
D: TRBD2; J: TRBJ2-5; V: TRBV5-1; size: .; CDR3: CASSLVAGLAVDKETQYF; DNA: TGCGCCAGCAGCTTGGTGGCGGGACTAGCAGTGGACAAAGAGACCCAGTACTTC